The T cell receptor beta chain under discussion was sequenced for a study of blood T cell repertoires in COVID-19. Study at large: The analysed material was cDNA or gDNA that came from T cells, B-cell-depleted T cells, or PBMCs.

Germline CDR1 and CDR2: SNHLY and FYNNEI. The CDR3 is 15 residues long. V shed 6 bases and J 4 bases; nucleotides not matched to a gene: 9. Allocation to cohorts depended on clinical history reported by the participants. Authors' data handling: Counts of nucleated cells, estimated from reference gene primer amplification, were obtained. Clones were read by immunoSEQ multiplex PCR, and TCRdb kept only the in-frame ones, dropping some. The DNA was the basis for D and trimming; V, J and clone size are from that table. The table includes around 330,000 clones, about nine tenths detected once. The sequenced sample was PBMCs or T cells enriched from blood (not recorded which). This chain links TRBV2 with TRBJ1-1; 9 bases align to TRBD1. The clonotype comes from a man between 60 and 70 years old who had recovered from COVID-19. The CDR3 spells CASRDLQGAGTEAFF. CDR3 in DNA: TGTGCCAGCAGGGACCTACAGGGGGCAGGCACTGAAGCTTTCTTT. Together with reference TRBV2 and TRBJ1-1, the CDR3 gives the full variable domain: EPEVTQTPSHQVTQMGQEVILRCVPISNHLYFYWYRQILGQKVEFLVSFYNNEISEKSEIFDDQFSVERPDGSNFTLKIRSTKLEDSAMYFCASRDLQGAGTEAFFGQGTRLTVV.